The source of this TCR beta chain is a study of persistence of HIV-infected CD4 T cells. Study at large: Donors had been on suppressive ART for a median of roughly 8 years.

About this clone itself: Antigen unknown.

Germline assignment: CDR1 LGHNA and CDR2 YSLEER. The V end was cut by 3 bases, the J end by 3 bases, with 20 bases between. This CDR3 has 17 residues. Cells were stimulated nonspecifically with anti-CD3/anti-CD28 magnetic beads. Sorting selected CD4+ T cells upregulating both CD40 ligand and CD69. Sequencing used immunoSEQ version 4 in survey mode. Assay: immunoSEQ multiplex PCR; the TCRdb copy retains only in-frame clones and omits some. Of about 46,000 clones detected, 70% to 90% appear once; the ten largest clones hold around 3.4%. The V call is TRBV4-3, the J call TRBJ1-2, with a tentative D call TRBD1 (6 bases). This receptor was identified in an adult woman with HIV who was CMV-seropositive. The source material was CD4+ T cells sorted from PBMCs after roughly 20-hour stimulation, sampled from a patient who received antiretroviral therapy. CDR3 sequence (DNA): TGCGCCAGCAGCCACTCTCAGAGGGGGGGCCTTCACTATGGCTACACCTTC. The encoded protein is CASSHSQRGGLHYGYTF.